These 14 T cell receptor beta chains were all obtained from the same sample, sequenced in a study of blood T cell repertoires in COVID-19. The repertoire was sequenced with immunoSEQ multiplex PCR; TCRdb's copy has only in-frame clones and lacks some. The data show about 69,000 clones, roughly four fifths seen once. What was sequenced was peripheral blood. These receptors all stem from an elderly woman with acute or convalescent COVID-19.

This clone occurred a few times. V and J are TRBV7-9 and TRBJ2-2, with 7 bases identical to TRBD1. In germline, CDR1 is SEHNR, CDR2 FQNEAQ (reference sequence). This CDR3 is built from 13 residues. The V gene end was trimmed by 5 bases and the J gene end by 8 bases; junction bases not matched to a gene: 5. In nucleotides, the CDR3 is TGTGCCAGCAGCCCGACAGGGCCTGGGGAGCTGTTTTTT. Encoded protein: CASSPTGPGELFF.

The chain recombines TRBV6-5 with TRBJ1-1, with no clear D. The CDR3 consists of 15 residues. The germline CDR1 and CDR2 sequences are MNHEY and SVGAGI. Between the trimmed V and J ends, which lost 6 bases and 4 bases, there was a span of 18 bases. The CDR3 coding sequence is TGTGCCAGCAGACAAGTATGGGGAGGAGGCACTGAAGCTTTCTTT. It specifies CASRQVWGGGTEAFF.

A few counts support this clone. The rearrangement joins TRBV5-1 to TRBJ2-5; D gene unclear. There are 14 residues in the CDR3. Germline V gives CDR1 SGHRS, CDR2 YFSETQ. V was pared by 0 bases and J by 0 bases, with 6 bases between. The CDR3: CASSLGGNQETQYF. The CDR3 DNA follows: TGCGCCAGCAGCTTGGGAGGCAACCAAGAGACCCAGTACTTC.

The chain employs TRBV5-4 and TRBJ1-6, with 8 bases aligning to TRBD1. J gave up 5 bases and V 4 bases, and 11 bases lay outside the gene matches. This CDR3 contains 17 residues. CDR1 and CDR2 from the germline V gene are SGHNT and YYREEE (reference sequence). The CDR3 nucleotides are TGTGCCAGCAGCACAACCGCAGGGGGCTTCCATAATTCACCCCTCCACTTT. It encodes CASSTTAGGFHNSPLHF. Complete variable domain (other parts from reference TRBV5-4 and TRBJ1-6): ETGVTQSPTHLIKTRGQQVTLRCSSQSGHNTVSWYQQALGQGPQFIFQYYREEENGRGNFPPRFSGLQFPNYSSELNVNALELDDSALYLCASSTTAGGFHNSPLHFGNGTRLTVT.

The chain uses TRBV18 and TRBJ2-7; TRBD1 matches 7 bases. Germline assignment: CDR1 KGHSH and CDR2 LQKENI. The CDR3 sequence is 15 residues long. J gave up 2 bases and V 5 bases, and 9 bases lay outside the gene matches. CDR3 region: CASSEGQWRTYEQYF. The CDR3 DNA reads TGTGCCAGCTCAGAGGGACAGTGGCGTACCTACGAGCAGTACTTC.

This sequence joins TRBV6-1 and TRBJ2-3; the D gene is possibly TRBD1 (6 bases). The V gene's germline CDR1 is MNHNS and CDR2 SASEGT. V shed 2 bases and J shed 2 bases, with 11 bases lying between them. This CDR3 spans 15 amino acids. The CDR3 DNA is TGTGCCAGCAGTGAAAGGACAGAGTACACAGATACGCAGTATTTT. It specifies CASSERTEYTDTQYF.

The chain carries TRBV11-3 and TRBJ2-5, with 7 bases aligning to TRBD2. There are 15 residues in the CDR3. Germline CDR1 and CDR2: SGHNT and YENEEA. After removal of 0 bases from V and 5 bases from J, the junction contained 6 bases not matched to a gene. CDR3 protein: CASSLDSGRRETQYF. Here the CDR3 DNA reads TGTGCCAGCAGCTTAGATAGCGGGCGTCGGGAGACCCAGTACTTC.

The V call is TRBV9, the J call TRBJ2-1, with D tentatively TRBD2 (6 bases). The CDR3 is 19 residues long. Between the trimmed V and J ends, which lost 0 bases and 0 bases, there was a span of 19 bases. Germline V gene data show CDR1 as SGDLS and CDR2 as YYNGEE. For the CDR3, the DNA is TGTGCCAGCAGCGTAGAGTGGGACTCCACAGGTATCTCCTACAATGAGCAGTTCTTC. Translated, it gives CASSVEWDSTGISYNEQFF.

V gene TRBV13 combines with J gene TRBJ2-7; 8 bases are shared with TRBD2. The V and J ends lost 0 bases and 3 bases, in that order; junction bases with no gene match: 7. Germline CDR1 is PRHDT and CDR2 is FYEKMQ (reference sequence). The CDR3 totals 16 residues. CDR3 amino acids: CASSLGLAGLNYEQYF. The CDR3 region has the DNA TGTGCCAGCAGCTTAGGCCTAGCGGGTTTGAACTACGAGCAGTACTTC.

V gene TRBV10-3 combines with J gene TRBJ1-2; TRBD1 matches at 7 bases. This CDR3 has 15 amino acids. Germline V gene lookup returns CDR1 ENHRY and CDR2 SYGVKD. V was pared by 1 base and J by 1 base, with 3 bases of the junction left unmatched. In DNA form, the CDR3 reads TGTGCCATCAGTGAGTTGTCAGGGGGTAACTATGGCTACACCTTC. It is translated as CAISELSGGNYGYTF.

This chain joins TRBV5-1 and TRBJ2-7, with TRBD1 matching over 10 bases. CDR3 length: 15 residues. Germline V lookup: CDR1 SGHRS, CDR2 YFSETQ. V trimming: 4 bases; J trimming: 0 bases; junction bases outside the gene matches: 4. The CDR3 DNA follows: TGCGCCAGCAGCCCGGGACAGGGGTACTCCTACGAGCAGTACTTC. Amino acids: CASSPGQGYSYEQYF.

Points on this clone: At one end the junction does not follow the germline gene, possibly because of a read error. The chain combines TRBV7-7 with TRBJ2-2; 10 bases are shared with TRBD2. CDR3 length: 16 amino acids. Germline V gene data show CDR1 as SSHAT and CDR2 as FNYEAQ (reference sequence). This CDR3 is CASSSSSGGNTGELFF. The DNA of the CDR3 is TGTGCTAGCAGCTCCTCTAGCGGGGGGAACACCGGGGAGCTGTTTTTT.

CDR3 coding DNA: TGTGCCAGCAGCTTAGAGAGGGTCGGCTATGGCTACACCTTC. Protein sequence: CASSLERVGYGYTF. The chain carries TRBV7-2 and TRBJ1-2; D not resolved. CDR3 size: 14 residues. Germline V CDR1 and CDR2: SGHTA, FQGNSA. Trimming stripped 1 base from V and 4 bases from J, with 10 bases between.

This clone appeared once. The chain combines TRBV25-1 with TRBJ1-2; D might be TRBD1 (6 bases). Germline V gene lookup returns CDR1 MGHDK and CDR2 SYGVNS. The CDR3 spans 13 residues. Trimming took 6 bases from V and 2 from J, leaving 10 bases between them. CDR3 bases: TGTGCCAGCAGGGGGACACCAAACTATGGCTACACCTTC. Protein: CASRGTPNYGYTF.